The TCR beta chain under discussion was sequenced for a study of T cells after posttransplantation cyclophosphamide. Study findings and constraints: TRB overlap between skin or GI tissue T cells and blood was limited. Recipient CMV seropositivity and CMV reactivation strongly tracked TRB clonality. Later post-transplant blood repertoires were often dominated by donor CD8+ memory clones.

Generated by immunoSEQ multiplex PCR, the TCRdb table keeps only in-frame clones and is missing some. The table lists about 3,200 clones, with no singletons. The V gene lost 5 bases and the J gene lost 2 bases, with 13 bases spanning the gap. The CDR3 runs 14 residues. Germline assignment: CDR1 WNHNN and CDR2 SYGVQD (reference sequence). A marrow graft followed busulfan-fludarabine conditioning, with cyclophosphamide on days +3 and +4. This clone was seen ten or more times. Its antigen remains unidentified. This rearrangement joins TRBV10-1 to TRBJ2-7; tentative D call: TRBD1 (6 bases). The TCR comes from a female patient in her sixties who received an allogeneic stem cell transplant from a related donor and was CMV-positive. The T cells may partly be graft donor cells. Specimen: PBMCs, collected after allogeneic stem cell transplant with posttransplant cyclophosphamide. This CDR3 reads CASSPLRGTYEQYF. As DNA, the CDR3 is TGCGCCAGCAGTCCCTTGAGGGGGACCTACGAGCAGTACTTC.